This T cell receptor (beta chain) appears in the sequencing data of a study of cytomegalovirus exposure and HLA in healthy donors. About the study: Around 80 million unique TCRs from HLA-typed donors were held in an early data release. Study observations and caveats: Published work reported that the classifier diagnosed cytomegalovirus status with high specificity and sensitivity. Specific recognition of CMV antigens was confirmed in vitro for a few chains (all CMV-associated).

Turning to this clone: What it recognizes is unknown.

The primer mix had 60 Vbeta and 13 Jbeta primers. Libraries were prepared by immunoSEQ multiplex PCR; TCRdb keeps only in-frame clonotypes and omits some of them. This table has 130,000 to 150,000 clones, 75% to 85% appearing once. The donors comprised healthy bone marrow donors. V was clipped by 4 bases and J by 2 bases; unmatched bases: 2. This CDR3 has 15 residues. In germline, CDR1 is MRHNA, CDR2 SNTAGT. Sequencing used PBMCs. The source of this sequence is a woman aged 18-30 years in good health and CMV-seropositive. V gene TRBV6-4 combines with J gene TRBJ2-2, with 9 positions matching TRBD1. CDR3 protein: CASSAQGANTGELFF. The CDR3, as DNA: TGTGCCAGCAGTGCACAGGGGGCTAACACCGGGGAGCTGTTTTTT.